This T cell receptor (beta chain) comes out of a study of blood T cell repertoires in COVID-19. TCRdb's copy holds only in-frame clones and misses some; the assay was immunoSEQ multiplex PCR. Here the sample spans some 94,000 clones, around 84% being singletons. Germline CDR1 and CDR2: MNHNS and SASEGT. This CDR3 has 15 residues. Trimming pared 0 bases from V and 0 bases from J, leaving 6 bases between. This TCR was sampled from a man aged 65-85 years with active or convalescent COVID-19. V is TRBV6-1 and J is TRBJ1-3, with no clear D. Sequenced sample: peripheral blood. The CDR3 reads CASSEAAGSGNTIYF. Written as DNA, the CDR3 is TGTGCCAGCAGTGAAGCGGCGGGCTCTGGAAACACCATATATTTT.